This T cell receptor beta chain is from a study of tissue T cells after allogeneic stem cell transplantation. Study observations and caveats: Blood and spleen captured only part of the tissue TCR repertoire. Some tissue clones might be persisting host cells; their alloreactivity or antigen specificity was not determined. Sampling depth was limited, and the cohort was small and clinically varied. Anatomically similar tissues had similar TCR repertoires within each patient.

The CDR3 loop spans 13 amino acids. Trimming removed 2 bases at V and 3 bases at J, with 7 bases between. The germline CDR1 and CDR2 sequences are SGHTA and FQGNSA. Within the sample, this clone is medium-sized (0.01 to 0.1%). What it binds is unknown. The protocol was immunoSEQ multiplex PCR, while the TCRdb copy is restricted to in-frame clones and leaves out a portion. There are just under 10,000 clones in the sample; less than 65% occur only once, and roughly 9.6% lies in the top ten. The receptor's source is a woman between 18 and 55 years old with breast cancer. The chain recombines TRBV7-2 with TRBJ1-1; no reliable D call. The sequencing used tissue from the jejunum, collected at autopsy. CDR3 DNA sequence: TGTGCCAGCAGCTTACAGCCCCACACTGAAGCTTTCTTT. This encodes CASSLQPHTEAFF. Using reference TRBV7-2 and TRBJ1-1 for the parts outside the CDR3, the full variable domain is GAGVSQSPSNKVTEKGKDVELRCDPISGHTALYWYRQSLGQGLEFLIYFQGNSAPDKSGLPSDRFSAERTGGSVSTLTIQRTQQEDSAVYLCASSLQPHTEAFFGQGTRLTVV.